These T cell receptor beta chains were read from a single sample in a study of cytomegalovirus exposure and HLA in healthy donors. Assay: immunoSEQ multiplex PCR; the TCRdb copy retains only in-frame clones and omits some. The table lists approximately 170,000 clones, 85% of them singletons. The sample comprised PBMCs. These receptors were obtained from a man younger than 35 in good health and CMV-seropositive. CDR3s include the opening cysteine and the closing phenylalanine or tryptophan. A D gene is named only where the DNA matches it firmly. Size is stated for part of the rows, as once, few or many counts, or as a class when the clone is expanded.

D gene: NA; J gene: TRBJ2-1; clone size: NA; V gene: TRBV28; CDR3 DNA: TGTGCCAGCAGTATGTATAGCTCCTACAATGAGCAGTTCTTC; CDR3 protein: CASSMYSSYNEQFF
D gene: TRBD2; J gene: TRBJ2-1; clone size: NA; V gene: TRBV7-9; CDR3 DNA: TGTGCCAGCAGTTATAGCGGGAGGACTGAGCAGTTCTTC; CDR3 protein: CASSYSGRTEQFF
D gene: TRBD2; J gene: TRBJ2-5; clone size: NA; V gene: TRBV19; CDR3 DNA: TGTGCCAGTAGTAGGCGGTATTCAGGGAGGGGAGAGACCCAGTACTTC; CDR3 protein: CASSRRYSGRGETQYF
D gene: NA; J gene: TRBJ1-2; clone size: once; V gene: TRBV27; CDR3 DNA: TGTGCCAGCAGTTTATCGGGGGGGGTGAGCTATGGCTACACCTTC; CDR3 protein: CASSLSGGVSYGYTF
D gene: NA; J gene: TRBJ1-2; clone size: NA; V gene: TRBV19; CDR3 DNA: TGTGCCAGTAGTCCAGGGTTTGGCTACACCTTC; CDR3 protein: CASSPGFGYTF
D gene: TRBD1; J gene: TRBJ1-4; clone size: NA; V gene: TRBV6-1; CDR3 DNA: TGTGCCAGCAGTGATCCGGGACAGGGAAATGAAAAACTGTTTTTT; CDR3 protein: CASSDPGQGNEKLFF
D gene: TRBD2; J gene: TRBJ2-5; clone size: NA; V gene: TRBV7-2; CDR3 DNA: TGTGCCAGCAGCCTCCGGACTAGCGGGGGCTTGTACCAAGAGACCCAGTACTTC; CDR3 protein: CASSLRTSGGLYQETQYF
D gene: TRBD1; J gene: TRBJ1-1; clone size: NA; V gene: TRBV29-1; CDR3 DNA: TGCAGCGTTGAACCGACAGGGGGTTACGAGAACACTGAAGCTTTCTTT; CDR3 protein: CSVEPTGGYENTEAFF
D gene: NA; J gene: TRBJ2-7; clone size: NA; V gene: TRBV27; CDR3 DNA: TGTGCCAGCAGTCCGTCGACGGAGTCCTACGAGCAGTACTTC; CDR3 protein: CASSPSTESYEQYF
D gene: NA; J gene: TRBJ1-4; clone size: NA; V gene: TRBV11-3; CDR3 DNA: TGTGCCAGCAGCCAGCCTGGGGGGAAAAATGAAAAACTGTTTTTT; CDR3 protein: CASSQPGGKNEKLFF
D gene: TRBD2; J gene: TRBJ2-7; clone size: once; V gene: TRBV4-1; CDR3 DNA: TGCGCCAGCAGCCAAGAATTAGCGGGGGGTTGGGCCTACGAGCAGTACTTC; CDR3 protein: CASSQELAGGWAYEQYF
D gene: NA; J gene: TRBJ2-1; clone size: NA; V gene: TRBV9; CDR3 DNA: TGTGCCAGCAGCGTAAGCAGCGTGTTAAATGAGCAGTTCTTC; CDR3 protein: CASSVSSVLNEQFF
D gene: NA; J gene: TRBJ1-2; clone size: NA; V gene: TRBV28; CDR3 DNA: TGTGCCAGCAATGGGGGGGTGAACTATGGCTACACCTTC; CDR3 protein: CASNGGVNYGYTF
D gene: TRBD2; J gene: TRBJ2-3; clone size: NA; V gene: TRBV9; CDR3 DNA: TGTGCCAGCAGCGTCGGGACTAGGGGCACAGATACGCAGTATTTT; CDR3 protein: CASSVGTRGTDTQYF
D gene: TRBD1; J gene: TRBJ1-3; clone size: NA; V gene: TRBV6-5; CDR3 DNA: TGTGCCAGCAGTTACGGGACAGGGAAAGGAAACACCATATATTTT; CDR3 protein: CASSYGTGKGNTIYF
D gene: NA; J gene: TRBJ2-1; clone size: NA; V gene: TRBV7-9; CDR3 DNA: TGTGCCAGCAGCCCTCGACAGGAGCAGTTCTTC; CDR3 protein: CASSPRQEQFF
D gene: NA; J gene: TRBJ1-2; clone size: NA; V gene: TRBV2; CDR3 DNA: TGTGCCAGCAGCAGGACTGATGGCTACACCTTC; CDR3 protein: CASSRTDGYTF
D gene: NA; J gene: TRBJ1-1; clone size: NA; V gene: TRBV5-1; CDR3 DNA: TGCGCCAGCGGGTATGGAGGGAAGAACACTGAAGCTTTCTTT; CDR3 protein: CASGYGGKNTEAFF
D gene: NA; J gene: TRBJ2-3; clone size: NA; V gene: TRBV7-6; CDR3 DNA: TGTGCCAGCAGTCCCTATTCGGATACGCAGTATTTT; CDR3 protein: CASSPYSDTQYF
D gene: TRBD1; J gene: TRBJ1-2; clone size: NA; V gene: TRBV2; CDR3 DNA: TGTGCCAGCCGGACAGGGGGCGCTTATGGCTACACCTTC; CDR3 protein: CASRTGGAYGYTF
D gene: NA; J gene: TRBJ2-2; clone size: NA; V gene: TRBV28; CDR3 DNA: TGTGCCAGCAGTTTTCAGGCATCTTTTGGGGAGCTGTTTTTT; CDR3 protein: CASSFQASFGELFF
D gene: NA; J gene: TRBJ1-5; clone size: NA; V gene: TRBV5-1; CDR3 DNA: TGCGCCAGCAGCAACGGGACTTGGGGTCAGCCCCAGCATTTT; CDR3 protein: CASSNGTWGQPQHF
D gene: TRBD1; J gene: TRBJ1-2; clone size: NA; V gene: TRBV28; CDR3 DNA: TGTGCCAGCACTGACAGGGGGCTTGGCTACACCTTC; CDR3 protein: CASTDRGLGYTF
D gene: NA; J gene: TRBJ2-6; clone size: NA; V gene: TRBV6-5; CDR3 DNA: TGTGCCAGCAGTTACCCCTTTCCCTCTGGGGCCAACGTCCTGACTTTC; CDR3 protein: CASSYPFPSGANVLTF
D gene: TRBD1; J gene: TRBJ1-1; clone size: NA; V gene: TRBV27; CDR3 DNA: TGTGCCAGCAGGTACGGACAGGGAGCAAAAGCTTTCTTT; CDR3 protein: CASRYGQGAKAFF
D gene: NA; J gene: TRBJ2-7; clone size: NA; V gene: TRBV5-5; CDR3 DNA: TGTGCCAGCAGCCCCGGGGACAAATTCTACGAGCAGTACTTC; CDR3 protein: CASSPGDKFYEQYF
D gene: NA; J gene: TRBJ2-6; clone size: once; V gene: TRBV14; CDR3 DNA: TGTGCCAGCAGCCAGTACTCTGGGGCCAACGTCCTGACTTTC; CDR3 protein: CASSQYSGANVLTF
D gene: TRBD2; J gene: TRBJ2-7; clone size: NA; V gene: TRBV11-1; CDR3 DNA: TGTGCCAGCAGCTTAAATGGACTAGCCTACGAGCAGTACTTC; CDR3 protein: CASSLNGLAYEQYF
D gene: TRBD2; J gene: TRBJ2-5; clone size: NA; V gene: TRBV7-9; CDR3 DNA: TGTGCCAGCAGCTTTGGGGGGGGACAAGAGACCCAGTACTTC; CDR3 protein: CASSFGGGQETQYF
D gene: TRBD2; J gene: TRBJ2-7; clone size: NA; V gene: TRBV6-5; CDR3 DNA: TGTGCCAGCAGTACGAAGCGGGACCCCTCCTACGAGCAGTACTTC; CDR3 protein: CASSTKRDPSYEQYF
D gene: TRBD2; J gene: TRBJ2-7; clone size: once; V gene: TRBV6-5; CDR3 DNA: TGTGCCAGCAGCCTTGGGACTAGCTACGAGCAGTACTTC; CDR3 protein: CASSLGTSYEQYF
D gene: NA; J gene: TRBJ2-2; clone size: few; V gene: TRBV29-1; CDR3 DNA: TGCAGCGTTGACAGGGATGGCACCGGGGAGCTGTTTTTT; CDR3 protein: CSVDRDGTGELFF
D gene: NA; J gene: TRBJ1-5; clone size: NA; V gene: TRBV28; CDR3 DNA: TGTGCCAGCAGTTTAGGCGGACAGTTTCAGCCCCAGCATTTT; CDR3 protein: CASSLGGQFQPQHF
D gene: TRBD2; J gene: TRBJ2-1; clone size: NA; V gene: TRBV11-2; CDR3 DNA: TGTGCCAGCAGCATAGAACCGGGACTAGCGGGAGGTGAGCAGTTCTTC; CDR3 protein: CASSIEPGLAGGEQFF
D gene: NA; J gene: TRBJ2-1; clone size: NA; V gene: TRBV13; CDR3 DNA: TGTGCCAGCAGCCCCCCTTCTAGCGACAATGAGCAGTTCTTC; CDR3 protein: CASSPPSSDNEQFF
D gene: TRBD1; J gene: TRBJ2-3; clone size: NA; V gene: TRBV7-3; CDR3 DNA: TGTGCCAGCAGCTTAAGTGGACAGGGGGTAGATACGCAGTATTTT; CDR3 protein: CASSLSGQGVDTQYF
D gene: NA; J gene: TRBJ1-1; clone size: NA; V gene: TRBV18; CDR3 DNA: TGTGCCAGCTCTCGGGACAATCGGGACACTGAAGCTTTCTTT; CDR3 protein: CASSRDNRDTEAFF
D gene: TRBD1; J gene: TRBJ1-2; clone size: few; V gene: TRBV6-1; CDR3 DNA: TGTGCCAGCAGTGAGTCCCGGGACAGGGGTTATGGCTACACCTTC; CDR3 protein: CASSESRDRGYGYTF
D gene: NA; J gene: TRBJ1-1; clone size: NA; V gene: TRBV27; CDR3 DNA: TGTGCCAGCAGTTTCAGGACAGACACTGAAGCTTTCTTT; CDR3 protein: CASSFRTDTEAFF
D gene: NA; J gene: TRBJ1-2; clone size: NA; V gene: TRBV28; CDR3 DNA: TGTGCCAGCAGTACCTCAGGGAGGGGTAACTATGGCTACACCTTC; CDR3 protein: CASSTSGRGNYGYTF
D gene: TRBD2; J gene: TRBJ2-1; clone size: NA; V gene: TRBV9; CDR3 DNA: TGTGCCAGCAGCCCCGGGACTAGCTCCTACAATGAGCAGTTCTTC; CDR3 protein: CASSPGTSSYNEQFF
D gene: NA; J gene: TRBJ2-3; clone size: NA; V gene: TRBV4-2; CDR3 DNA: TGTGCCAGCAGCTCGACGGGGGGCGGGGACGGGTATTTT; CDR3 protein: CASSSTGGGDGYF
D gene: NA; J gene: TRBJ2-1; clone size: NA; V gene: TRBV7-2; CDR3 DNA: TGTGCCAGCAGCCCTAGCGTAAGTGAGCAGTTCTTC; CDR3 protein: CASSPSVSEQFF